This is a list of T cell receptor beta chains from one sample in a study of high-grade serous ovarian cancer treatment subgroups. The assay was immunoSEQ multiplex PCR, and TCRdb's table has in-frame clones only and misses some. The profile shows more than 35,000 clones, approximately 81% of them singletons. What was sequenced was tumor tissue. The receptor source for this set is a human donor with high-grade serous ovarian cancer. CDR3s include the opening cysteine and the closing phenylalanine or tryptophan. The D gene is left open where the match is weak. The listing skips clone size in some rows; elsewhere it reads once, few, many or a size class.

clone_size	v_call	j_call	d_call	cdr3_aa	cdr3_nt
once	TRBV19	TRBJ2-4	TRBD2	CASSISSGTLKLGAKNIQYF	TGTGCCAGTAGTATCTCTAGCGGGACACTCAAGTTGGGGGCCAAAAACATTCAGTACTTC
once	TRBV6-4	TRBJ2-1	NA	CASSVDQALLNEQFF	TGTGCCAGCAGCGTAGACCAAGCCTTACTCAATGAGCAGTTCTTC
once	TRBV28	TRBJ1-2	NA	CASNYAGTIKGGYTF	TGTGCCAGCAACTACGCAGGGACCATTAAAGGAGGCTACACCTTC
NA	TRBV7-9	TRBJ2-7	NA	CASSLLTYEQYF	TGTGCCAGCAGCTTATTAACCTACGAGCAGTACTTC
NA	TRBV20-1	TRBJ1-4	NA	CSAKGDEKLFF	TGCAGTGCTAAAGGGGATGAAAAACTGTTTTTT
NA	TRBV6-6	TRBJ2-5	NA	CASRPRQLQETQYF	TGTGCCAGCCGACCGAGACAGCTCCAAGAGACCCAGTACTTC
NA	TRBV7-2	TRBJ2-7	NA	CASSSRDTTYEQYF	TGTGCCAGCAGCTCGCGGGACACAACCTACGAGCAGTACTTC
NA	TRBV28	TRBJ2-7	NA	CASGSFGIYEQYF	TGTGCCAGCGGATCGTTCGGAATCTACGAGCAGTACTTC
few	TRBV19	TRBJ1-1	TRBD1	CASKGQGTEAFF	TGTGCCAGCAAAGGACAGGGCACTGAAGCTTTCTTT
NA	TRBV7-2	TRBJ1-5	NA	CASSWCEGQPQHF	TGTGCCAGCAGCTGGTGTGAGGGGCAGCCCCAGCATTTT
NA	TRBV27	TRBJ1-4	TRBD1	CASSTRTGAATNEKLFF	TGTGCCAGCAGTACCCGGACAGGGGCGGCAACTAATGAAAAACTGTTTTTT
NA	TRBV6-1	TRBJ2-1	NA	CASSEVRGLNNEQFF	TGTGCCAGCAGTGAAGTAAGGGGCCTGAACAATGAGCAGTTCTTC
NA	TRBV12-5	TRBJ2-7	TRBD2	CASGLEMWEGLAGLYLVEQYF	TGTGCTAGTGGTTTGGAGATGTGGGAGGGACTAGCGGGACTCTACTTGGTCGAGCAGTACTTC
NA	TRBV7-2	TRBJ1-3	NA	CASSQGSLSGNTIYF	TGTGCCAGCTCCCAAGGTTCCCTCTCTGGAAACACCATATATTTT
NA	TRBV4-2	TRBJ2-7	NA	CASSQDGAYEQYF	TGTGCCAGCAGCCAAGATGGGGCCTACGAGCAGTACTTC
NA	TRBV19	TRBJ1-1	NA	CASSPGGDTEAFF	TGTGCCAGTAGCCCAGGCGGGGACACTGAAGCTTTCTTT
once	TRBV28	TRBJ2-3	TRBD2	CASSLDQGLGADTQYF	TGTGCCAGCAGTTTAGATCAAGGACTAGGAGCAGATACGCAGTATTTT
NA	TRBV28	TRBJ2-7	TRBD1	CASSFLGTAPYEQYF	TGTGCCAGCAGTTTCCTCGGGACAGCGCCATACGAGCAGTACTTC
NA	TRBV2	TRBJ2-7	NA	CATQGAEQYF	TGTGCCACCCAGGGAGCCGAGCAGTACTTC
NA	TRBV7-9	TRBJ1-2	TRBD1	CASTQTGAHGYTF	TGTGCCAGCACCCAAACAGGGGCCCATGGCTACACCTTC
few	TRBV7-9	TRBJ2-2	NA	CASSPTGNTGELFF	TGTGCCAGCAGCCCTACAGGGAACACCGGGGAGCTGTTTTTT
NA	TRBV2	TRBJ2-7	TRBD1	CATGGGQGAGEQYF	TGTGCCACGGGAGGGGGACAGGGGGCCGGCGAGCAGTACTTC
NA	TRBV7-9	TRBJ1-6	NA	CASSLAEGSVNSPLHF	TGTGCCAGCAGCTTAGCGGAGGGTTCCGTTAATTCACCCCTCCACTTT
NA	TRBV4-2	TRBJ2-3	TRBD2	CASSQGRLAHTDTQYF	TGTGCCAGCAGCCAAGGGCGACTAGCTCACACAGATACGCAGTATTTT
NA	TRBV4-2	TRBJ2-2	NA	CASSQDSLNTGELFF	TGTGCCAGCAGCCAAGATAGCCTGAACACCGGGGAGCTGTTTTTT
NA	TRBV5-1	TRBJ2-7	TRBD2	CASLGTSGFYEQYF	TGCGCCAGCCTCGGGACTAGCGGGTTCTACGAGCAGTACTTC
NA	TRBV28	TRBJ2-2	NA	CASSFHGTTNTGELFF	TGTGCCAGCAGTTTTCACGGGACAACGAACACCGGGGAGCTGTTTTTT
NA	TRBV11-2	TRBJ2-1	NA	CASSLNEEQFF	TGTGCCAGCAGCTTAAATGAGGAGCAGTTCTTC
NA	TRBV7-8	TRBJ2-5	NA	CASSLGGDQETQYF	TGTGCCAGCAGCTTAGGGGGGGACCAAGAGACCCAGTACTTC
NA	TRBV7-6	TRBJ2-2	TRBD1	CASSSRQGDTGELFF	TGTGCCAGCAGCTCGAGACAGGGGGACACCGGGGAGCTGTTTTTT
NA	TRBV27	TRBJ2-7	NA	CASSYRGDGYEQYF	TGTGCCAGCAGTTATCGGGGTGACGGCTACGAGCAGTACTTC
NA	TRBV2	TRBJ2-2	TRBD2	CASRTRGGQNTGELFF	TGTGCCAGCAGAACACGGGGGGGACAGAACACCGGGGAGCTGTTTTTT
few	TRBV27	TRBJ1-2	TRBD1	CASRLGQGANYGYTF	TGTGCCAGCAGACTGGGACAGGGCGCTAACTATGGCTACACCTTC
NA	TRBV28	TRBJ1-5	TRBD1	CASSLTGGGPQPQHF	TGTGCCAGCAGTTTAACAGGGGGGGGGCCTCAGCCCCAGCATTTT
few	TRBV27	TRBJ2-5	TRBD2	CASGLSGRTGETQYF	TGTGCCAGTGGCCTTAGCGGGAGGACAGGGGAGACCCAGTACTTC
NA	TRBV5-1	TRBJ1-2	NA	CASSAGQLSGYYGYTF	TGCGCCAGCAGCGCGGGACAACTGAGTGGATACTATGGCTACACCTTC
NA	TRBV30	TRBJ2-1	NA	CAWSVGGEQFF	TGTGCCTGGAGTGTAGGGGGTGAGCAGTTCTTC
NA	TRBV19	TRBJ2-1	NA	CARLENNEQFF	TGTGCCAGACTTGAAAACAATGAGCAGTTCTTC
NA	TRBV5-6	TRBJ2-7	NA	CASSFDGPSHEQYF	TGTGCCAGCAGCTTCGACGGGCCCAGCCACGAGCAGTACTTC
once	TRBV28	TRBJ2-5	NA	CASSFVGETQYF	TGTGCCAGCAGTTTTGTTGGTGAGACCCAGTACTTC
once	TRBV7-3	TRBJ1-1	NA	CASSPGPVPMNTEAFF	TGTGCCAGCAGCCCCGGGCCAGTCCCAATGAACACTGAAGCTTTCTTT
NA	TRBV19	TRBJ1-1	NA	CASSPGAVNTEAFF	TGTGCCAGTAGTCCCGGGGCAGTGAACACTGAAGCTTTCTTT
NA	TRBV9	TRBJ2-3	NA	CASSVGVGQSSLDTQYF	TGTGCCAGCAGCGTAGGGGTGGGTCAGTCATCGTTAGATACGCAGTATTTT
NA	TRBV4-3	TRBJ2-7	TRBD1	CASSQDTGDEQYF	TGCGCCAGCAGCCAAGACACAGGGGACGAGCAGTACTTC
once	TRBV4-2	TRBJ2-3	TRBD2	CASSQELAVSTDTQYF	TGTGCCAGCAGCCAAGAACTAGCGGTTAGCACAGATACGCAGTATTTT
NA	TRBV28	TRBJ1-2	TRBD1	CASSSGQFDYGYTF	TGTGCCAGCAGTTCGGGACAGTTCGACTATGGCTACACCTTC